The clone carrying this T cell receptor (beta chain) was seen a handful of times. TCRdb re-analysed the 5' RACE reads in MiXCR, keeping a single row per CDR3 protein. The data contain about 890,000 distinct CDR3 sequences, about 12% of them singletons. This record belongs to a study of identical twins. CDR3 length equals 15 residues. The data also belong to a second study, concerning yellow fever vaccine responses in identical twins.

The source material was PBMCs. The rearrangement links TRBV21-1 to TRBJ1-2; TRBD1, the table's D call, was not compared with the DNA. TRBV21-1 is flagged as a pseudogene. The clonotype originates from a woman between 18 and 30 years old in good health. CDR3 coding DNA: TGTGCCAGCAGCAATCCCTGGACAGGGGCGGGGGGCTACACCTTC. Its translation is CASSNPWTGAGGYTF.